This T cell receptor (beta chain) derives from a study of T cell repertoires in cytomegalovirus infection. TCRdb reanalysed the reads using MiXCR and keeps one entry per CDR3 protein. This table holds around 100,000 distinct CDR3 sequences, under 55% found once. Germline assignment: CDR1 DFQATT and CDR2 SNEGSKA (reference sequence). The CDR3 is 14 amino acids. Trimming removed 3 bases at V and 0 bases at J, with 10 bases between. This clonotype was observed a handful of times. The antigen is undetermined. V and J are TRBV20-1 and TRBJ2-3, with D perhaps given as TRBD1 or TRBD2 (5 bases each). The specimen was CD8+ T cells from cultured PBMCs, collected from culture after CMV antigen stimulation. This TCR derives from a human donor in good health (CMV status not recorded). Some clones in this sample may be carry-over from other donors' samples. In DNA form, the CDR3 reads TGCAGTGCTAGCGGGGCACCTAGCACAGATACGCAGTATTTT. Its translation: CSASGAPSTDTQYF.